This paragraph covers one T cell receptor beta chain sequence. Germline values: CDR1 LGHDT, CDR2 YNNKEL (reference sequence). This CDR3 spans 13 amino acids. With 2 bases clipped from V and 8 bases from J, the junction kept 2 bases outside the gene matches. Authors' analysis steps: Estimates of nucleated cell counts were drawn from the amplification of reference gene primers. The repertoire was sequenced with immunoSEQ multiplex PCR; TCRdb's copy has only in-frame clones and lacks some. V and J calls and clone size are those listed in that table; D and trimming were worked out from the DNA. The sample contains about 220,000 clones, approximately 81% of which appear only once. The sample originates from a study of blood T cell repertoires in COVID-19. Study context: PBMCs, B-cell-depleted T cells, or T cells were the source of the cDNA or gDNA that made up the material.

This receptor was obtained from a woman aged 60-75 years who had recovered from COVID-19. Source material: peripheral blood. V and J are TRBV3-1 (or the pseudogene TRBV3-2) and TRBJ2-1; the match to TRBD2 covers 8 bases. CDR3: CASSQREGDEQFF. Here the CDR3 DNA reads TGTGCCAGCAGCCAACGGGAGGGCGATGAGCAGTTCTTC.